What follows are 5 T cell receptor beta chains derived from one specimen sequenced in a study of T cells in localized non-small cell lung cancer. Some clones are missing from TCRdb's copy, which holds only in-frame ones; the method was immunoSEQ multiplex PCR. This table has fewer than 35,000 clones, approximately 80% appearing once. The sample was peripheral blood, taken before any cancer treatment. These receptors all come from a male donor aged 60 or over with stage II squamous cell lung carcinoma.

This clone has just a few counts. The CDR3 nucleotides are TGCGCCAGCAGCTTGGCCCGAAAAGACAATGAGCAGTTCTTC. Translated, it gives CASSLARKDNEQFF. J is TRBJ2-1 and V is TRBV5-1, with unresolved D. Trimming stripped 0 bases from V and 5 bases from J, with 9 bases between. The CDR3 contains 14 residues. CDR1 SGHRS and CDR2 YFSETQ come from the germline V gene.

J is TRBJ1-5 and V is TRBV5-6, with a possible D match to TRBD1 (6 bases). Trimming shortened V by 4 bases and J by 7 bases, and 12 bases separated the two germline ends. The CDR3 length is 13 residues. From germline, CDR1 is SGHDT and CDR2 YYEEEE. In DNA, the CDR3 is TGTGCCAGCAGCCGAGGGCAGGGGCAGCCCCAGCATTTT. This gives the protein CASSRGQGQPQHF.

Here the CDR3 reads CASSAQTSTDTQYF. CDR3 coding DNA: TGTGCCAGCTCAGCACAAACTAGCACAGATACGCAGTATTTT. The chain is built from TRBV18 and TRBJ2-3, with D unresolved. Between the trimmed V and J ends, which lost 5 bases and 0 bases, there was a span of 9 bases. CDR3 size: 14 residues. Germline V gene lookup returns CDR1 KGHSH and CDR2 LQKENI.

CDR3 residues: CASSRTRDRGAGYTF. CDR3 bases: TGTGCCAGTAGTAGAACCCGGGACAGGGGTGCTGGCTACACCTTC. The J gene is TRBJ1-2, the V gene TRBV19, with 10 bases fitting TRBD1. Germline V gene lookup returns CDR1 LNHDA and CDR2 SQIVND (reference sequence). This CDR3 spans 15 amino acids. Trimming took 4 bases from V and 7 from J; bases not matched to a gene: 9.

The chain joins TRBV2 to TRBJ1-4, with 10 bases matching TRBD1. The CDR3 loop spans 14 amino acids. After removal of 6 bases from V and 7 bases from J, the junction contained 5 bases not matched to a gene. Germline values: CDR1 SNHLY, CDR2 FYNNEI. CDR3: CASSPGTGVEKLFF. CDR3 DNA sequence: TGTGCCAGCAGCCCCGGGACAGGGGTTGAAAAACTGTTTTTT.